The rows below give T cell receptor beta chains drawn from one sample of a study of shared clonotypes between healthy human individuals. Assay: immunoSEQ multiplex PCR; the TCRdb copy retains only in-frame clones and omits some. The sample records roughly 110,000 clones, about 70% being singletons. Material for sequencing was memory CD8+ T cells sorted from blood. The receptors here all came from a woman aged 30 to 39 in good health. Both conserved end residues are part of each CDR3. The order of the fields is J gene, clone size, D gene, V gene, CDR3 DNA, CDR3 protein. The D gene is left open where the match is weak. A row's size may be missing; if present it is once, few, many or a size class.

TRBJ1-5 | few | TRBD1 | TRBV18 | TGTGCCAGCTCACAAACAGGGGGCCGTCAGCCCCAGCATTTT | CASSQTGGRQPQHF
TRBJ1-5 | once | . | TRBV5-4 | TGTGCCAGCAGCTTAACAGGTTCCAATCAGCCCCAGCATTTT | CASSLTGSNQPQHF
TRBJ2-7 | . | TRBD1 | TRBV4-1 | TGCGCCAGCAGCCCAGGTCCGACAGGGTTAGGTCAGTACTTC | CASSPGPTGLGQYF
TRBJ1-4 | . | . | TRBV28 | TGTGCCAGCAGTTGGAGGGGTGCAACTAATGAAAAACTGTTTTTT | CASSWRGATNEKLFF
TRBJ1-1 | . | . | TRBV6-4 | TGTGCCAGCAGCACTCTAGGGACCTCTCTCCTCCCCAAAGCTTTCTTT | CASSTLGTSLLPKAFF
TRBJ1-4 | . | . | TRBV7-2 | TGTGCCAGCAGCTTACGGCTAAGGGGTGAAAAACTGTTTTTT | CASSLRLRGEKLFF
TRBJ2-1 | . | TRBD2 | TRBV7-8 | TGTGCCAGCAGCCCAAGACTAGCGGCACACAATGAGCAGTTCTTC | CASSPRLAAHNEQFF
TRBJ2-1 | . | TRBD1 | TRBV5-1 | TGCGCCAGCAGCCCCCGGGACAGGAGCTACAATGAGCAGTTCTTC | CASSPRDRSYNEQFF
TRBJ1-1 | once | TRBD1 | TRBV18 | TGTGCCAGCTCACCATTGGACAGGGGAATGGGCACTGAAGCTTTCTTT | CASSPLDRGMGTEAFF
TRBJ1-1 | few | . | TRBV9 | TGTGCCAGCAGCGTCCTTAGAAGTCCTGAAGCTTTCTTT | CASSVLRSPEAFF
TRBJ2-2 | . | . | TRBV30 | TGTGCCTGGACGTATGTCGGGGAGCTGTTTTTT | CAWTYVGELFF
TRBJ1-2 | . | . | TRBV29-1 | TGCAGCGTAGGAACAGGGATTGTTAACTATGGCTACACCTTC | CSVGTGIVNYGYTF
TRBJ2-1 | once | . | TRBV11-2 | TGTGCCAGCAGCTTAGGGATAGAGCAGTTCTTC | CASSLGIEQFF
TRBJ2-7 | few | TRBD1 | TRBV6-4 | TGTGCCAGCAGTGCATCACCGGGACAGGGGACGGACGAGCAGTACTTC | CASSASPGQGTDEQYF
TRBJ2-7 | many | TRBD2 | TRBV13 | TGTGCCAGCAGCTTAGGATCGAGCGGGAGTACCGAGCAGTACTTC | CASSLGSSGSTEQYF
TRBJ2-1 | . | TRBD2 | TRBV15 | TGTGCCACCAGCAGCTTAGCGGGAGGTTTTAATGAGCAGTTCTTC | CATSSLAGGFNEQFF
TRBJ2-7 | few | TRBD1 | TRBV6-5 | TGTGCCAGCAGTTACGGGACAGGCATCTACGAGCAGTACTTC | CASSYGTGIYEQYF
TRBJ1-1 | . | . | TRBV27 | TGTGCCAGCAAGTATGTAGGGCACAACACTGAAGCTTTCTTT | CASKYVGHNTEAFF
TRBJ1-1 | . | . | TRBV18 | TGTGCCAGCTCCATCGACAGCCCTGCTGAAGCTTTCTTT | CASSIDSPAEAFF
TRBJ2-4 | few | . | TRBV28 | TGTGCCAGCAGTTTACCCCCGGGACAAGAAAACATTCAGTACTTC | CASSLPPGQENIQYF
TRBJ2-3 | . | . | TRBV18 | TGTGCCAGCTCCCCAGTTACAGCCCTCACAGATACGCAGTATTTT | CASSPVTALTDTQYF
TRBJ2-7 | . | TRBD2 | TRBV5-6 | TGTGCCAGCAGCTCGACGACCGGGACTAGCGGCTACGAGCAGTACTTC | CASSSTTGTSGYEQYF
TRBJ2-7 | few | TRBD1 | TRBV14 | TGTGCCAGCAGCCAAGAAGGTGGGACAGGGGCCGACGAGCAGTACTTC | CASSQEGGTGADEQYF
TRBJ2-5 | . | . | TRBV4-2 | TGTGCCAGCAGCCAAGTACCGTTTGCGGAGACCCAGTACTTC | CASSQVPFAETQYF
TRBJ2-7 | . | . | TRBV28 | TGTGCCAGCAGGCCCAGCCGCATGACGCTTCTTCCCGAGCAGTACTTC | CASRPSRMTLLPEQYF
TRBJ2-2 | . | TRBD2 | TRBV4-1 | TGCGCCAGCAGCCAAGTGACTAGCGGGAGGGGAATAGCGAACACCGGGGAGCTGTTTTTT | CASSQVTSGRGIANTGELFF
TRBJ2-7 | . | . | TRBV5-6 | TGTGCCAGCAGCTTTAACATCGGGGCCTACTACGAGCAGTACTTC | CASSFNIGAYYEQYF
TRBJ1-5 | . | . | TRBV28 | TGTGCCAGCGAGGGCCCCAATCAGCCCCAGCATTTT | CASEGPNQPQHF
TRBJ1-1 | . | . | TRBV2 | TGTGCCAGACCCCTATCAGGGGAACCCACTGAAGCTTTCTTT | CARPLSGEPTEAFF
TRBJ2-6 | . | . | TRBV6-1 | TGTGCCAGCGCGCAAGCGATCTCTGGGGCCAACGTCCTGACTTTC | CASAQAISGANVLTF
TRBJ1-3 | . | TRBD1 | TRBV30 | TGTGCCTGGACTACAGGGGTTAGTGGAAACACCATATATTTT | CAWTTGVSGNTIYF
TRBJ2-7 | many | . | TRBV7-2 | TGTGCCAGCAGCTCGGGGACGGTGGCCTACGAGCAGTACTTC | CASSSGTVAYEQYF
TRBJ2-7 | . | TRBD2 | TRBV28 | TGTGCCAGCAGCTCTCCGGGACTAGCGGGAGGCCGCGGGTCCTACGAGCAGTACTTC | CASSSPGLAGGRGSYEQYF
TRBJ1-3 | . | . | TRBV6-5 | TGTGCCAGCAGTGAAACTTCCTCTGGAAACACCATATATTTT | CASSETSSGNTIYF
TRBJ2-5 | . | TRBD2 | TRBV29-1 | TGCAGCGTTGAATACCTAGCGGGAGGTTCGCAGTACTTC | CSVEYLAGGSQYF
TRBJ2-2 | . | . | TRBV6-4 | TGTGCCAGCAGAAACGGAGACACCCATCTGGGGGAGCTGTTTTTT | CASRNGDTHLGELFF
TRBJ2-7 | . | . | TRBV11-2 | TGTGCCAGCAGCTTAGGTGCAGGCCCGTCCTACGAGCAGTACTTC | CASSLGAGPSYEQYF
TRBJ2-7 | . | TRBD1 | TRBV2 | TGTGCCAGCAGGACAGGGGAGTCCTACGAGCAGTACTTC | CASRTGESYEQYF
TRBJ1-5 | few | . | TRBV6-1 | TGTGCCAGCAGTGAAGATGGAGGGGGAGGCAATCAGCCCCAGCATTTT | CASSEDGGGGNQPQHF
TRBJ2-3 | . | TRBD2 | TRBV6-6 | TGTGCCAGCAGTGAGGTAGCGGGGAGCACAGATACGCAGTATTTT | CASSEVAGSTDTQYF
TRBJ1-2 | . | . | TRBV28 | TGTGCCAGCAGTTTTCAGGCACTTGAACCCAACTATGGCTACACCTTC | CASSFQALEPNYGYTF
TRBJ2-7 | . | . | TRBV28 | TGTGCCAGCAGTACTCCCCTGTCAGGCGCCCAAGGGCACGAGCAGTACTTC | CASSTPLSGAQGHEQYF
TRBJ2-3 | many | . | TRBV7-2 | TGTGCCAGCAGCCCCCCGTTGGGGCCAGATACGCAGTATTTT | CASSPPLGPDTQYF
TRBJ2-7 | once | . | TRBV10-3 | TGTGCCGCCGCGGGAAGCTCCTACGAGCAGTACTTC | CAAAGSSYEQYF
TRBJ2-5 | few | . | TRBV29-1 | TGCAGCGTTGAAGACGCCAAAACTGGAGAGACCCAGTACTTC | CSVEDAKTGETQYF
TRBJ2-3 | . | . | TRBV25-1 | TGTGCCAGCAGTGTAGGGGGGGAGGGCCCGACAGATACGCAGTATTTT | CASSVGGEGPTDTQYF
TRBJ2-7 | . | TRBD1 | TRBV6-6 | TGTGCCAGCAGTCCCAGGGCAGGGGGTACCTACGAGCAGTACTTC | CASSPRAGGTYEQYF
TRBJ2-5 | . | . | TRBV7-6 | TGTGCCAGCAGCTTAATGGTAGGGGGGGCCCAAGAGACCCAGTACTTC | CASSLMVGGAQETQYF